Listed below are T cell receptor beta chains from one sample, sequenced in a study of radiotherapy plus CTLA-4 blockade in lung cancer. Assay: immunoSEQ multiplex PCR; the TCRdb copy retains only in-frame clones and omits some. Of 52,000 or so clones in the sample, under 85% were seen once. Source: peripheral blood, taken from a patient treated with radiotherapy plus ipilimumab. These receptors were collected from a human donor with non-small cell lung cancer who had a partial response to radiotherapy plus ipilimumab. Both conserved end residues are part of each CDR3. D genes are given only for firm matches. Clone size, where shown, is once, few, many, or a class for clones that have expanded.

J gene,D gene,CDR3 length,V gene,clone size,CDR3 protein,CDR3 DNA
TRBJ2-7,TRBD1,14,TRBV6-5,NA,CASRDRGQGYEQYF,TGTGCCAGCAGGGACAGGGGGCAGGGCTACGAGCAGTACTTC
TRBJ1-5,TRBD1,16,TRBV4-1,NA,CASSPDGTGRNQPQHF,TGCGCCAGCAGCCCCGATGGGACAGGTCGCAATCAGCCCCAGCATTTT
TRBJ2-2,NA,14,TRBV19,NA,CASTTELNTGELFF,TGTGCCAGCACGACAGAGTTGAACACCGGGGAGCTGTTTTTT
TRBJ2-7,NA,13,TRBV10-2,NA,CASSEEGVYEQYF,TGCGCCAGCAGTGAAGAAGGGGTCTACGAGCAGTACTTC
TRBJ2-7,TRBD2,16,TRBV7-8,NA,CASSWTSGGASYEQYF,TGTGCCAGCAGCTGGACTAGCGGGGGGGCCTCCTACGAGCAGTACTTC
TRBJ1-5,TRBD1,13,TRBV19,NA,CASSTGQGQPQHF,TGTGCCAGTAGTACCGGACAGGGCCAGCCCCAGCATTTT
TRBJ2-7,TRBD2,18,TRBV5-1,NA,CASSSQGPQPLAGTEQYF,TGCGCCAGCAGCTCACAAGGCCCACAACCTCTAGCGGGAACCGAGCAGTACTTC
TRBJ2-3,TRBD2,19,TRBV27,once,CASSLGAGGAGVRADTQYF,TGTGCCAGCAGTTTAGGGGCGGGCGGAGCGGGGGTCCGGGCAGATACGCAGTATTTT
TRBJ2-1,TRBD2,15,TRBV6-5,NA,CASQRSGLAGEEQFF,TGTGCCAGCCAACGTTCGGGCCTAGCGGGAGAGGAGCAGTTCTTC
TRBJ2-5,TRBD1,14,TRBV25-1,NA,CASSEPGGFETQYF,TGTGCCAGCAGTGAGCCAGGGGGCTTTGAGACCCAGTACTTC
TRBJ1-1,NA,15,TRBV27,NA,CASSPRDGGFATAFF,TGTGCCAGCAGTCCACGGGATGGAGGTTTCGCTACGGCTTTCTTT
TRBJ1-1,NA,12,TRBV13,NA,CASSLSYTEAFF,TGTGCCAGCAGCTTAAGCTACACTGAAGCTTTCTTT
TRBJ2-7,TRBD1,14,TRBV11-3,NA,CASSPGQDGDEQYF,TGTGCCAGCAGCCCAGGACAGGATGGAGACGAGCAGTACTTC
TRBJ2-5,NA,15,TRBV10-3,NA,CAISDMADSQETQYF,TGTGCCATCAGTGATATGGCGGACAGCCAAGAGACCCAGTACTTC
TRBJ2-1,TRBD2,15,TRBV5-1,NA,CASNTGLAGPNEQFF,TGCGCCAGCAACACGGGACTAGCGGGGCCAAATGAGCAGTTCTTC
TRBJ2-3,TRBD2,16,TRBV11-2,NA,CASSPAGRGSTDTQYF,TGTGCCAGCAGCCCCGCAGGGCGGGGGAGCACAGATACGCAGTATTTT
TRBJ2-4,NA,15,TRBV6-1,NA,CASSEWRGLQNIQYF,TGTGCCAGCAGTGAATGGAGGGGGCTTCAAAACATTCAGTACTTC
TRBJ2-2,TRBD1,20,TRBV4-1,NA,CASSQDPQTGALGRTGELFF,TGCGCCAGCAGCCAAGATCCCCAGACAGGGGCCCTGGGGAGGACCGGGGAGCTGTTTTTT
TRBJ1-4,NA,17,TRBV2,NA,CASSGEGRSATNEKLFF,TGTGCCAGCAGTGGAGAGGGGAGGTCTGCAACTAATGAAAAACTGTTTTTT
TRBJ1-5,NA,14,TRBV6-1,few,CASSRHSPNQPQHF,TGTGCCAGCAGCCGTCACAGTCCCAATCAGCCCCAGCATTTT
TRBJ2-3,NA,13,TRBV27,NA,CASSSTSTDTQYF,TGTGCCAGCAGTTCAACTAGCACAGATACGCAGTATTTT
TRBJ2-7,NA,13,TRBV11-2,NA,CASSLLRTYEQYF,TGTGCCAGCAGCTTACTACGTACTTACGAGCAGTACTTC
TRBJ2-7,TRBD2,16,TRBV19,once,CASSNWRSGGSYEQYF,TGTGCCAGTAGTAATTGGCGTAGCGGGGGATCCTACGAGCAGTACTTC
TRBJ1-1,NA,14,TRBV19,NA,CASSMGHLNTEAFF,TGTGCCAGTAGTATGGGACATTTGAACACTGAAGCTTTCTTT
TRBJ1-4,TRBD1,16,TRBV18,NA,CASSSTDRRANEKLFF,TGTGCCAGCTCATCTACGGACAGGAGGGCTAATGAAAAACTGTTTTTT
TRBJ2-5,TRBD1,16,TRBV28,once,CASSTPGQGFQETQYF,TGTGCCAGCAGTACCCCGGGACAGGGATTCCAAGAGACCCAGTACTTC
TRBJ2-3,TRBD1,16,TRBV6-6,few,CATSNRDRGLPDTQYF,TGTGCCACATCAAATCGGGACAGGGGGCTTCCAGATACGCAGTATTTT